This T cell receptor beta chain is from a study of T cell repertoires in cytomegalovirus infection. Whole-study context: Selected CMV epitopes included recently identified HLA-C-restricted ones as well as well-studied HLA-B-restricted ones. Matching HLA type and CMV infection were both indicated by public TCR beta signatures. Whole-study results and caveats: In two of eight donors, the top clonotype was HLA-C-restricted CMV-specific. Of the TCR beta families, the public ones yielded a cumulative frequency that identified carriers of CMV plus the relevant HLA.

The CDR3 length is 14 residues. Germline V gene sequence: CDR1 LNHNV, CDR2 YYDKDF (reference sequence). TCRdb re-called the reads through MiXCR, storing one row per CDR3 protein. Of some 800,000 distinct CDR3 sequences in the sample, approximately 32% were seen once. This clonotype was detected only once. Its specificity is unknown. V usage is TRBV15 and J usage is TRBJ2-5; TRBD2 matches at 10 bases. The clonotype originates from a human donor in good health (CMV status not recorded). Some clones in this sample may be carry-over from other donors' samples. The sample here was cultured CD8+ T cells from PBMCs, taken from culture after CMV antigen stimulation. This CDR3 is CVTLSGGARETQYF. CDR3 nucleotides: TGTGTCACGTTGAGCGGGGGGGCCCGAGAGACCCAGTACTTC.